This T cell receptor (beta chain) comes out of a study of blood T cells in healthy people across ages. Study information: Researchers report that template switching captured about one barcoded beta molecule per two T cells.

A J-beta primer mix and a sample-barcoded 5' primer were used in a second PCR of roughly 7 to 12 cycles. MiXCR was run by TCRdb on the 5' RACE reads, yielding one entry per CDR3 protein. The sample includes around 1.5 million distinct CDR3 sequences, around 42% of them seen just once. Per germline, CDR1 DFQATT and CDR2 SNEGSKA (reference sequence). Trimming took off 8 bases at V and 3 bases at J, with 11 bases between the two ends. This CDR3 comprises 12 residues. Study-wide points: Estimates of total diversity, which came from one million sequenced T cells, were considered to be underestimates. Measured against age, TCR beta diversity per million T cells decreased in a roughly linear manner. PBMCs left unsorted prevented a conclusive naive versus antigen-experienced comparison.

Of note for this clonotype: Its antigen is not known.

The sample consisted of blood. The V call is TRBV20-1, the J call TRBJ2-1, with a weak D call TRBD2 (5 bases). This TCR was recovered from a woman in her late teens or twenties in good health. CDR3 sequence reads: CSLKLDYNEQFF. The CDR3 DNA sequence: TGCAGTCTCAAACTAGACTACAATGAGCAGTTCTTC.